A single sample gave rise to the 29 T cell receptor beta chains below, sequenced in a study of beta chain features in type 1 diabetes. Of the isolated RNA, all was reverse transcribed, and so the sequenced material was expressed TCRB transcripts. Libraries were prepared by immunoSEQ multiplex PCR; TCRdb keeps only in-frame clonotypes and omits some of them. Among under 450,000 clones listed, over 11% were seen once. The sequenced sample was naive CD4+ T cells from blood. The receptors stem from a man aged 25 to 40 in good health.

This clone was picked up a small number of times. Other DNA sequences within the sample encode an identical CDR3. The chain uses TRBV9 and TRBJ2-3, with D hard to call. Trimming shortened V by 0 bases and J by 2 bases, and 4 bases separated the two germline ends. The CDR3 has 13 residues. Germline V lookup: CDR1 SGDLS, CDR2 YYNGEE. The CDR3 DNA sequence: TGTGCCAGCAGCGTAGTCCTCACAGATACGCAGTATTTT. Translating gives CASSVVLTDTQYF.

V and J are TRBV7-3 and TRBJ2-3; the D is unclear. There are 14 residues in the CDR3. Germline lookup yields CDR1 SGHTA and CDR2 FQGTGA. The germline V and J ends were trimmed by 2 bases and 0 bases, with 6 bases remaining between them. The CDR3 is CASSLGRSTDTQYF. The CDR3 nucleotides read TGTGCCAGCAGCTTAGGTCGTAGCACAGATACGCAGTATTTT. The full variable domain, rest sourced from reference TRBV7-3 and TRBJ2-3, is GAGVSQTPSNKVTEKGKYVELRCDPISGHTALYWYRQSLGQGPEFLIYFQGTGAADDSGLPNDRFFAVRPEGSVSTLKIQRTERGDSAVYLCASSLGRSTDTQYFGPGTRLTVL.

The rearrangement uses TRBV15 and TRBJ1-4; D gene unclear. V was cut by 0 bases and J by 7 bases, with 15 bases left in between. This CDR3 region has 16 residues. Germline V CDR1 and CDR2: LNHNV, YYDKDF (reference sequence). The CDR3 nucleotides read TGTGCCACCAGCAGAGATCGGCCGAGAGTTCGTGAAAAACTGTTTTTT. Translated, it gives CATSRDRPRVREKLFF.

This clone was counted between two and nine times. The V call is TRBV7-2, the J call TRBJ2-7; a possible D gene is TRBD2 (6 bases). V lost 5 bases and J lost 4, with 21 bases in between. The CDR3 totals 16 residues. Per the germline V gene, CDR1 is SGHTA and CDR2 is FQGNSA. The CDR3 reads CASSTRFSGNIYEQYF. The CDR3 region has the DNA TGTGCCAGCAGCACCCGTTTTAGCGGCAACATATACGAGCAGTACTTC.

The V and J genes are TRBV18 and TRBJ2-3; D may be TRBD1 or TRBD2 (5 bases each). Germline V CDR1 and CDR2: KGHSH, LQKENI. CDR3 size: 14 residues. V shed 6 bases and J shed 0 bases, with 10 bases lying between them. The CDR3 nucleotides read TGTGCCAGCTCCACGGGGCCTAGCACAGATACGCAGTATTTT. As protein: CASSTGPSTDTQYF.

This clone was counted a few times. V gene TRBV29-1 combines with J gene TRBJ1-1, with unresolved D. Trimming removed 1 base at V and 1 base at J, with 10 bases between. Germline lookup yields CDR1 SQVTM and CDR2 ANQGSEA. The CDR3 sequence is 14 residues long. The CDR3 loop is CSVEAGRRNTEAFF. CDR3 in DNA: TGCAGCGTTGAAGCGGGCAGGAGGAACACTGAAGCTTTCTTT.

This clone has at least ten counts. The sample holds other DNA sequences that translate to the same CDR3. V and J are TRBV30 and TRBJ1-2, with D unresolved. V lost 2 bases, J lost 4 bases, and 5 bases lay in between. The CDR3 is 11 amino acids. The V gene's germline CDR1 is GTSNPN and CDR2 SVGIG (reference sequence). The CDR3 nucleotides read TGTGCCTGGAGTCTTAGCTATGGCTACACCTTC. Translation gives CAWSLSYGYTF.

This clone was observed a handful of times. The chain couples TRBV11-3 to TRBJ2-7, with 7 bases matching TRBD2. The trim removed 1 base at V and 6 bases at J, leaving 3 bases unmatched. The V gene's germline CDR1 is SGHNT and CDR2 YENEEA. This CDR3 is 13 amino acids long. The DNA for the CDR3 is TGTGCCAGCAGCTTAGTGCGGGAGTCCGAGCAGTACGTC. It is translated as CASSLVRESEQYV.

In its sample, this clone was seen a few times. The J gene is TRBJ2-1, the V gene TRBV5-1; D is uncertain. With 0 bases removed from V and 9 bases from J, the gap between germline ends came to 10 bases. The CDR3 totals 13 residues. Germline V CDR1 and CDR2: SGHRS, YFSETQ. This CDR3 is CASSLVGPGEQFF. The CDR3 DNA sequence: TGCGCCAGCAGCTTGGTAGGTCCCGGTGAGCAGTTCTTC.

The chain is built from TRBV7-9 and TRBJ2-3, with TRBD2 identical over 11 bases. The CDR3 contains 15 residues. Germline-derived CDR1 and CDR2 are SEHNR and FQNEAQ (reference sequence). Losses at the gene ends were 6 bases for V and 2 bases for J; bases not matched to a gene: 4. CDR3 nucleotide sequence: TGTGCCAGCAGGGCTAGCGGGAGGTACACAGATACGCAGTATTTT. This encodes CASRASGRYTDTQYF. Supplemented by reference TRBV7-9 and TRBJ2-3, the full variable domain reads DTGVSQNPRHKITKRGQNVTFRCDPISEHNRLYWYRQTLGQGPEFLTYFQNEAQLEKSRLLSDRFSAERPKGSFSTLEIQRTEQGDSAMYLCASRASGRYTDTQYFGPGTRLTVL.

This clone was counted only a few times. V is TRBV6-1 and J is TRBJ2-5; no clear D. Looked up from germline, CDR1 is MNHNS and CDR2 is SASEGT. Trimming stripped 2 bases from V and 0 bases from J, with 4 bases between. The CDR3 length is 13 residues. In nucleotides, the CDR3 is TGTGCCAGCAGTGAACAGTACCAAGAGACCCAGTACTTC. Residues: CASSEQYQETQYF.

The chain recombines TRBV18 with TRBJ2-1; possibly TRBD1 or TRBD2 for D (6 bases each). The CDR3 contains 18 residues. Germline CDR1 is KGHSH and CDR2 is LQKENI. The V end was cut by 3 bases, the J end by 0 bases, with 18 bases between. The CDR3 nucleotides are TGTGCCAGCTCACCCCTGGGGGCTAGCGCGAGCTCCTACAATGAGCAGTTCTTC. Amino acids: CASSPLGASASSYNEQFF.

The gene calls are TRBV11-2 and TRBJ2-3, with 7 positions matching TRBD2. CDR1 SGHAT and CDR2 FQNNGV come from the germline V gene. V trimming: 8 bases; J trimming: 1 base; junction bases outside the gene matches: 3. This CDR3 has 13 residues. CDR3 residues: CASRLAGTDTQYF. Written as DNA, the CDR3 is TGTGCCAGCCGACTAGCAGGCACAGATACGCAGTATTTT.

This chain uses TRBV5-6 with TRBJ2-1; weak D call: TRBD1 (5 bases). Germline CDR1 SGHDT, CDR2 YYEEEE. V was pared by 0 bases and J by 3 bases, with 13 bases between. This CDR3 has 16 amino acids. Written as DNA, the CDR3 is TGTGCCAGCAGCTTGGGGGGCAGCTTAAGCTACAATGAGCAGTTCTTC. Its protein product is CASSLGGSLSYNEQFF.

V gene TRBV18 combines with J gene TRBJ2-7; tentatively, D is TRBD1 (5 bases). V was pared by 4 bases and J by 6 bases, with 13 bases between. CDR1 KGHSH and CDR2 LQKENI come from the germline V gene. This CDR3 is 13 amino acids long. The CDR3 coding sequence is TGTGCCAGCTCACGAGCAGGGCCGGGCGAGCAGTACGTC. Translating it yields CASSRAGPGEQYV.

This clone has only a few counts. DNA of the CDR3: TGTGCCAGCAGCACATTGCGGGACAGGCAACGCTACAATGAGCAGTTCTTC. It specifies CASSTLRDRQRYNEQFF. The chain links TRBV21-1 to TRBJ2-1; whether TRBD1, the table's D call, matches the DNA was not checked. TRBV21-1 is labeled a pseudogene. The CDR3 runs 17 residues.

The V gene is TRBV23-1, the J gene TRBJ1-1, with D possibly TRBD1 on 6 matching bases. TRBV23-1 is sorted into the ORF group, with uncertain function. The CDR3 runs 11 residues. The V end lost 11 bases, the J end lost 4 bases, and 11 bases lay between the germline ends. The CDR3 spells CAGLTGTEAFF. Here the CDR3 DNA reads TGCGCCGGACTGACAGGCACTGAAGCTTTCTTT.

This clone was seen a few times. The J gene is TRBJ2-1, the V gene TRBV19; D could derive from TRBD1 or TRBD2 (5 bases each). Germline V lookup: CDR1 LNHDA, CDR2 SQIVND (reference sequence). The V end was cut by 5 bases, the J end by 6 bases, with 14 bases between. The CDR3 length is 14 residues. The DNA of the CDR3 is TGTGCCAGTAGTGACCGGGACCTCGGCAATGAGCAGTTCTTC. This gives the protein CASSDRDLGNEQFF.

This clone was detected a few times. This chain joins TRBV7-2 and TRBJ2-3, with 9 bases fitting TRBD2. Looked up from germline, CDR1 is SGHTA and CDR2 is FQGNSA. Unmatched junction bases numbered 6, after V lost 4 bases and J lost 4 bases. CDR3 length: 15 residues. The CDR3 nucleotides read TGTGCCAGCAGCTCCCAAGCGGGGGGTGCAGATACGCAGTATTTT. Its translation: CASSSQAGGADTQYF.

V usage is TRBV5-6 and J usage is TRBJ1-1; unclear D gene. Trimming cost V 1 base and J 1 base, with 5 bases left between them. The CDR3 runs 13 residues. CDR1 is SGHDT and CDR2 is YYEEEE in the germline V gene. CDR3 DNA sequence: TGTGCCAGCAGCTTGTCCTGGAACACTGAAGCTTTCTTT. Residues: CASSLSWNTEAFF.

The V and J genes are TRBV18 and TRBJ2-1; D uncertain. Germline loops: CDR1 KGHSH, CDR2 LQKENI. The CDR3 runs 16 residues. V was shortened by 3 bases and J by 7 bases, with 19 bases between the two germline ends. This chain's CDR3 is CASSPTRTGHGNEQFF. DNA of the CDR3: TGTGCCAGCTCACCCACGCGGACGGGCCATGGGAATGAGCAGTTCTTC. Looking up the rest from reference TRBV18 and TRBJ2-1 gives the full variable domain: NAGVMQNPRHLVRRRGQEARLRCSPMKGHSHVYWYRQLPEEGLKFMVYLQKENIIDESGMPKERFSAEFPKEGPSILRIQQVVRGDSAAYFCASSPTRTGHGNEQFFGPGTRLTVL.

This clone was seen a handful of times. The rearrangement links TRBV5-1 to TRBJ1-2; tentatively, D is TRBD1 (6 bases). Between the trimmed V and J ends, which lost 1 base and 5 bases, there was a span of 12 bases. Germline values: CDR1 SGHRS, CDR2 YFSETQ. The CDR3 is 14 amino acids. CDR3 nucleotide sequence: TGCGCCAGCAGCTTGTCCAGGGGAGATTATGGCTACACCTTC. It yields the protein CASSLSRGDYGYTF. Filled out from reference TRBV5-1 and TRBJ1-2, the complete variable domain reads KAGVTQTPRYLIKTRGQQVTLSCSPISGHRSVSWYQQTPGQGLQFLFEYFSETQRNKGNFPGRFSGRQFSNSRSEMNVSTLELGDSALYLCASSLSRGDYGYTFGSGTRLTVV.

This clone occurred a few times. The chain carries TRBV2 and TRBJ2-5, with D uncertain. Germline V gene lookup returns CDR1 SNHLY and CDR2 FYNNEI. The CDR3 has 13 residues. V was cut by 0 bases and J by 4 bases, with 6 bases left in between. CDR3 nucleotide sequence: TGTGCCAGCAGTGAAGCGCTTCGAGAGACCCAGTACTTC. Translating gives CASSEALRETQYF.

A few counts support this clone. The V gene is TRBV29-1, the J gene TRBJ2-2; D is unclear. This CDR3 is built from 14 residues. Trimming took off 4 bases at V and 4 bases at J, with 13 bases between the two ends. Germline CDR1 and CDR2: SQVTM and ANQGSEA. The chain's CDR3 is CSVGTQASTGELFF. CDR3 DNA sequence: TGCAGCGTTGGAACCCAGGCGAGCACCGGGGAGCTGTTTTTT.

For this clone: Sequence at one end of the junction differs from germline and may be a read error. The chain joins TRBV18 to TRBJ2-5; D is unclear. This CDR3 contains 15 residues. Germline-derived CDR1 and CDR2 are KGHSH and LQKENI. CDR3 sequence (DNA): TGTGCCAGCTCACCATTGGGGAAATCCCAAGTGACCCAGTACTTC. This encodes CASSPLGKSQVTQYF.

This rearrangement joins TRBV7-7 to TRBJ2-3; a possible D gene is TRBD1 (6 bases). Germline V lookup: CDR1 SSHAT, CDR2 FNYEAQ (reference sequence). V was pared by 0 bases and J by 2 bases, with 15 bases between. The CDR3 is 17 residues long. The CDR3 here is CASSLARRTGHTDTQYF. The CDR3 region has the DNA TGTGCCAGCAGCTTAGCCCGCAGGACGGGACACACAGATACGCAGTATTTT.

The chain is built from TRBV7-2 and TRBJ2-5; TRBD1 matches at 8 bases. Per the germline V gene, CDR1 is SGHTA and CDR2 is FQGNSA. The J segment lost 2 bases and the V segment lost 5 bases, leaving 7 bases of the junction unmatched. CDR3 length equals 15 residues. This CDR3 reads CASSRTGTAQETQYF. DNA of the CDR3: TGTGCCAGCAGCCGGACAGGGACAGCGCAAGAGACCCAGTACTTC.

A few counts support this clone. V is TRBV6-6 and J is TRBJ2-3; perhaps TRBD2 as D (6 bases). V was pared by 6 bases and J by 5 bases, with 9 bases between. The CDR3 sequence is 12 residues long. Germline V gene sequence: CDR1 MNHNY, CDR2 SVGAGI (reference sequence). This CDR3 reads CASSQAGDTQYF. The CDR3, as DNA: TGTGCCAGCAGCCAAGCGGGAGATACGCAGTATTTT.

This clone was picked up a small number of times. The J gene is TRBJ2-1, the V gene TRBV7-2; 9 bases agree with TRBD2. Trimming at V came to 7 bases and at J to 8 bases, leaving 21 bases not matched to a gene. Germline CDR1 is SGHTA and CDR2 is FQGNSA. CDR3 length: 18 residues. The DNA for the CDR3 is TGTGCCAGCACTATCTTAAGCCCGAGCGGGGGGCTTAGGGATGAGCAGTTCTTC. It translates to CASTILSPSGGLRDEQFF. Using reference TRBV7-2 and TRBJ2-1 for the parts outside the CDR3, the full variable domain is GAGVSQSPSNKVTEKGKDVELRCDPISGHTALYWYRQSLGQGLEFLIYFQGNSAPDKSGLPSDRFSAERTGGSVSTLTIQRTQQEDSAVYLCASTILSPSGGLRDEQFFGPGTRLTVL.